This passage covers 31 T cell receptor beta chains from one sample sequenced in a study of shared clonotypes between healthy human individuals. Generated by immunoSEQ multiplex PCR, the TCRdb table keeps only in-frame clones and is missing some. The repertoire has about 2.4 million clones, 93% of them found once; the top ten carry 0.35% to 0.45%. The sample comprised naive CD4+ T cells from PBMCs. Subset given: CD45RA+ positively selected. These TCRs come from a man between 18 and 29 years old in good health. Some clones in this sample may be carry-over from other donors' samples.

This chain connects TRBV27 to TRBJ2-3, with a possible D match to TRBD1 (6 bases). Trimming took off 5 bases at V and 2 bases at J, with 20 bases between the two ends. The CDR3 is 17 residues long. Germline V gene sequence: CDR1 MNHEY, CDR2 SMNVEV (reference sequence). CDR3: CASSHRTQDRYTDTQYF. The CDR3 DNA is TGTGCCAGCAGTCACCGGACACAGGACAGATACACAGATACGCAGTATTTT.

The chain employs TRBV6-6 and TRBJ2-3; D might be TRBD2 (5 bases). Germline CDR1 MNHNY, CDR2 SVGAGI (reference sequence). There are 15 residues in the CDR3. The V end was cut by 2 bases, the J end by 1 base, with 10 bases between. CDR3 bases: TGTGCCAGCAGTTACCGAGGGTTTGGCACAGATACGCAGTATTTT. This translates into CASSYRGFGTDTQYF.

The chain combines TRBV19 with TRBJ1-2; a weak D match, TRBD1 (6 bases). This CDR3 spans 15 amino acids. Trimming removed 8 bases at V and 3 bases at J, with 19 bases between. In germline, CDR1 is LNHDA, CDR2 SQIVND (reference sequence). In nucleotides, the CDR3 is TGTGCCAGTTCGAAACGGGACAACGGGGACTATGGCTACACCTTC. It is translated as CASSKRDNGDYGYTF.

The genes are TRBV5-6 and TRBJ2-1; unclear D gene. The CDR3 consists of 11 residues. Germline CDR1 and CDR2: SGHDT and YYEEEE. V lost 4 bases to trimming and J lost 8 bases, with 7 bases between them. The CDR3 DNA reads as TGTGCCAGCAGCATAGTAGATGAGCAGTTCTTC. It translates to CASSIVDEQFF.

The rearrangement links TRBV5-1 to TRBJ2-7, with 9 bases that match TRBD1. There are 16 residues in the CDR3. The ends lost 2 bases at V and 1 base at J; junction bases unmatched: 7. Germline lookup yields CDR1 SGHRS and CDR2 YFSETQ. The CDR3, as DNA: TGCGCCAGCAGCTTACGGGGACAGGGCTTTTCCTACGAGCAGTACTTC. Protein product: CASSLRGQGFSYEQYF.

The chain uses TRBV12-5 and TRBJ2-5; D is unclear. Germline V CDR1 and CDR2: LGHNT, FRNRAP. V gave up 3 bases and J gave up 0 bases, with 8 bases separating them. The CDR3 has 14 residues. The chain's CDR3 is CASGFWGHQETQYF. CDR3 nucleotide sequence: TGTGCTAGTGGTTTCTGGGGTCACCAAGAGACCCAGTACTTC.

V and J are TRBV19 and TRBJ2-1; 8 bases fit TRBD2. V lost 4 bases and J lost 6; bases outside the gene matches: 5. Germline V gives CDR1 LNHDA, CDR2 SQIVND (reference sequence). The CDR3 is 14 amino acids. The CDR3 reads CASSKRGLGNEQFF. As DNA, the CDR3 is TGTGCCAGTAGTAAGAGGGGACTAGGCAATGAGCAGTTCTTC.

The rearrangement links TRBV15 to TRBJ2-1, with D perhaps matching TRBD1 or TRBD2 (6 bases each). The CDR3 length is 16 residues. Germline V gene data show CDR1 as LNHNV and CDR2 as YYDKDF (reference sequence). Trimming removed 3 bases from V and 0 bases from J, with 12 bases in between. The CDR3 DNA sequence: TGTGCCACCAGCAGGGGGGGCGGATACTCCTACAATGAGCAGTTCTTC. Protein: CATSRGGGYSYNEQFF.

The chain employs TRBV7-2 and TRBJ2-7; D ambiguous. The CDR3 has 13 residues. Per the germline V gene, CDR1 is SGHTA and CDR2 is FQGNSA. Trimming cost V 2 bases and J 7 bases, with 12 bases left between them. CDR3 coding DNA: TGTGCCAGCAGCTTACGATTGGCGTGGGAGCAGTACTTC. Translating gives CASSLRLAWEQYF. Variable domain in full (rest from reference TRBV7-2 and TRBJ2-7): GAGVSQSPSNKVTEKGKDVELRCDPISGHTALYWYRQSLGQGLEFLIYFQGNSAPDKSGLPSDRFSAERTGGSVSTLTIQRTQQEDSAVYLCASSLRLAWEQYFGPGTRLTVT.

The rearrangement joins TRBV5-1 to TRBJ1-1; 7 bases align to TRBD1. Per germline, CDR1 SGHRS and CDR2 YFSETQ. J was trimmed by 1 base and V by 5 bases; bases with no gene match: 11. The CDR3 runs to 16 residues. The CDR3 spells CASRSGGGVGNTEAFF. CDR3 nucleotides: TGCGCCAGCAGGTCTGGAGGGGGCGTTGGGAACACTGAAGCTTTCTTT.

The chain carries TRBV6-5 and TRBJ2-5; 8 bases map to TRBD1. The V gene's germline CDR1 is MNHEY and CDR2 SVGAGI. After removal of 5 bases from V and 5 bases from J, the junction contained 7 bases not matched to a gene. This CDR3 is 14 amino acids long. CDR3 sequence reads: CASSTDRGRETQYF. The CDR3 nucleotides read TGTGCCAGCAGTACAGACAGGGGAAGGGAGACCCAGTACTTC.

This chain connects TRBV6-1 to TRBJ2-7, with D possibly being TRBD1 (8 bases). The CDR3 loop spans 14 amino acids. Trimming removed 6 bases at V and 1 base at J, with 13 bases between. Germline V gives CDR1 MNHNS, CDR2 SASEGT. The CDR3 region is CASSGQGGSYEQYF. For the CDR3, the DNA is TGTGCCAGCAGCGGACAGGGAGGGTCCTACGAGCAGTACTTC.

V gene TRBV18 combines with J gene TRBJ2-3; 9 bases map to TRBD1. The V gene end was trimmed by 3 bases and the J gene end by 6 bases; junction bases not matched to a gene: 7. The CDR3 spans 15 residues. In germline, CDR1 is KGHSH, CDR2 LQKENI. The CDR3 DNA reads as TGTGCCAGCTCACCCTTACAGGGGGCATGGGATACGCAGTATTTT. This gives the protein CASSPLQGAWDTQYF.

This chain connects TRBV27 to TRBJ2-7; 11 bases match TRBD1. The CDR3 runs 15 residues. V lost 6 bases to trimming and J lost 6 bases; unmatched junction nucleotides: 10. Germline V gene sequence: CDR1 MNHEY, CDR2 SMNVEV (reference sequence). CDR3 DNA: TGTGCCAGCAGACCAAGGGGTGGGACAGGGGGCGAGCAGTACTTC. Translating it yields CASRPRGGTGGEQYF.

This rearrangement joins TRBV7-8 to TRBJ2-1; TRBD2 agrees at 10 bases. Germline V CDR1 and CDR2: SGHVS, FQNEAQ. This CDR3 is built from 15 residues. The V gene end was trimmed by 5 bases and the J gene end by 9 bases; junction bases not matched to a gene: 10. CDR3 loop: CASSHTSGTPSEQFF. CDR3 nucleotide sequence: TGTGCCAGCAGCCACACTAGCGGGACCCCCTCTGAGCAGTTCTTC.

V gene TRBV7-3 combines with J gene TRBJ2-1, with D possibly being TRBD2 (6 bases). CDR3 length equals 16 residues. In germline, CDR1 is SGHTA, CDR2 FQGTGA. The germline V and J ends were trimmed by 5 bases and 1 base, with 15 bases remaining between them. The CDR3 DNA follows: TGTGCCAGCAGCAACCTAGCGATTCCGTCCTACAATGAGCAGTTCTTC. This translates into CASSNLAIPSYNEQFF.

The V call is TRBV6-4, the J call TRBJ2-3; tentative D call: TRBD2 (6 bases). Trimming stripped 4 bases from V and 7 bases from J, with 12 bases between. The CDR3 has 13 residues. Per germline, CDR1 MRHNA and CDR2 SNTAGT. The CDR3 bases are TGTGCCAGCAGTGTAGGGGAGGCAAATACGCAGTATTTT. Its translation: CASSVGEANTQYF.

In DNA, the CDR3 is TGTGCCAGCAGTGAAGGTTGGGGGGTCCAAGAGACCCAGTACTTC. Translation gives CASSEGWGVQETQYF. V is TRBV6-1 and J is TRBJ2-5, with D perhaps matching TRBD2 (6 bases). The germline V gene has CDR1 MNHNS and CDR2 SASEGT. Trimming took off 1 base at V and 1 base at J, with 10 bases between the two ends. The CDR3 is made up of 15 amino acids.

The chain uses TRBV6-5 and TRBJ1-6, with D perhaps matching TRBD1 (5 bases). From germline, CDR1 is MNHEY and CDR2 SVGAGI. The length of the CDR3 is 12 residues. V gave up 8 bases and J gave up 6 bases, with 8 bases separating them. This CDR3 reads CASGGGNSPLHF. CDR3 nucleotide sequence: TGTGCCAGCGGGGGGGGTAATTCACCCCTCCACTTT.

This chain connects TRBV28 to TRBJ1-5; a weak D match, TRBD1 (6 bases). From germline, CDR1 is MDHEN and CDR2 SYDVKM. Trimming removed 4 bases from V and 3 bases from J, with 13 bases in between. The CDR3 totals 15 residues. In DNA form, the CDR3 reads TGTGCCAGCAGTTCCTTAGGGACATTCAATCAGCCCCAGCATTTT. The encoded protein is CASSSLGTFNQPQHF.

The chain uses TRBV6-1 and TRBJ2-7; D not resolved. Trimming took 2 bases from V and 0 from J, leaving 11 bases between them. This CDR3 is 15 amino acids long. The germline V gene encodes CDR1 MNHNS and CDR2 SASEGT. CDR3 sequence reads: CASSEWQYPSYEQYF. CDR3 nucleotides: TGTGCCAGCAGTGAATGGCAGTACCCCTCCTACGAGCAGTACTTC.

This chain links TRBV14 with TRBJ2-5, with 7 bases lining up with TRBD2. Germline V lookup: CDR1 SGHDN, CDR2 FVKESK. V lost 2 bases to trimming and J lost 2 bases; unmatched junction nucleotides: 8. The CDR3 covers 16 residues. CDR3 region: CASSQSRASGQETQYF. Here the CDR3 DNA reads TGTGCCAGCAGCCAATCTCGGGCTAGCGGACAAGAGACCCAGTACTTC.

The chain recombines TRBV6-1 with TRBJ2-7; TRBD2 might be the D (5 bases). The ends were cut back, 2 bases at V and 9 bases at J, with 14 bases in the middle. Germline lookup yields CDR1 MNHNS and CDR2 SASEGT. CDR3 length: 13 amino acids. CDR3 residues: CASSESSGVTQYF. The CDR3 DNA follows: TGTGCCAGCAGTGAAAGCTCCGGGGTCACGCAGTACTTC.

The chain carries TRBV15 and TRBJ2-1; D unclear. V lost 2 bases and J 10 bases, leaving 9 bases between the germline ends. The V gene's germline CDR1 is LNHNV and CDR2 YYDKDF (reference sequence). There are 12 residues in the CDR3. This CDR3 is CATSRWGREQFF. CDR3 nucleotides: TGTGCCACCAGCAGATGGGGAAGAGAGCAGTTCTTC.

J is TRBJ1-1 and V is TRBV11-2; weak D call: TRBD1 (5 bases). V gave up 5 bases and J gave up 11 bases, with 15 bases separating them. Germline V gives CDR1 SGHAT, CDR2 FQNNGV. This CDR3 comprises 12 residues. CDR3 sequence reads: CASSRGWRAAFF. In DNA, the CDR3 is TGTGCCAGCAGCCGGGGGTGGAGGGCGGCTTTCTTT.

The chain is built from TRBV7-9 and TRBJ2-1; D may match TRBD1 or TRBD2 (5 bases each). In germline, CDR1 is SEHNR, CDR2 FQNEAQ (reference sequence). CDR3 size: 17 residues. The V gene lost 5 bases and the J gene lost 0 bases, with 17 bases spanning the gap. CDR3 bases: TGTGCCAGCAGCCCACCGGGACGGGGAAGCTCCTACAATGAGCAGTTCTTC. Translated: CASSPPGRGSSYNEQFF.

The chain carries TRBV2 and TRBJ2-2; TRBD1 matches 7 bases. Looked up from germline, CDR1 is SNHLY and CDR2 is FYNNEI. The CDR3 extends over 15 amino acids. V lost 6 bases, J lost 5 bases, and 9 bases stayed unmatched. The CDR3 sequence: CASRPSNRGTGELFF. CDR3 in DNA: TGTGCCAGCAGGCCCTCAAACAGGGGAACCGGGGAGCTGTTTTTT.

CDR3 sequence (DNA): TGTGCCAGCAGTGAAGACAACAGGATTAATTCACCCCTCCACTTT. It specifies CASSEDNRINSPLHF. The chain uses TRBV6-1 and TRBJ1-6; the D gene is possibly TRBD1 (5 bases). CDR1 is MNHNS, CDR2 SASEGT, per germline. Trimming stripped 1 base from V and 6 bases from J, with 10 bases between. The CDR3 totals 15 residues.

This clone was seen just once. This rearrangement joins TRBV27 to TRBJ2-7, with D perhaps being TRBD1 or TRBD2 (6 bases each). CDR1 and CDR2 (germline): MNHEY, SMNVEV (reference sequence). The CDR3 is 17 residues long. Trimming removed 3 bases at V and 3 bases at J, with 21 bases between. This chain's CDR3 is CASSFLGGAQNNYEQYF. CDR3 DNA: TGTGCCAGCAGTTTTCTGGGGGGCGCCCAGAATAACTACGAGCAGTACTTC.

This sequence joins TRBV12-5 and TRBJ1-1; 8 bases fit TRBD1. Germline V CDR1 and CDR2: LGHNT, FRNRAP. The junction had 7 bases not matched to a gene; V was cut back by 0 bases and J by 1 base. CDR3 length: 17 amino acids. The CDR3, as DNA: TGTGCTAGTGGTTTGGTACCCCCAGGGGGCTCGAACACTGAAGCTTTCTTT. It encodes CASGLVPPGGSNTEAFF.

The DNA for the CDR3 is TGTGCCAGCTGGGGGGTGGGAAATCCCGAGCAGTACTTC. Amino acids: CASWGVGNPEQYF. The chain couples TRBV5-4 to TRBJ2-7; possibly TRBD2 for D (6 bases). The CDR3 has 13 amino acids. V lost 7 bases and J lost 6, with 17 bases in between. The germline V gene has CDR1 SGHNT and CDR2 YYREEE (reference sequence). Variable domain in full (rest from reference TRBV5-4 and TRBJ2-7): ETGVTQSPTHLIKTRGQQVTLRCSSQSGHNTVSWYQQALGQGPQFIFQYYREEENGRGNFPPRFSGLQFPNYSSELNVNALELDDSALYLCASWGVGNPEQYFGPGTRLTVT.